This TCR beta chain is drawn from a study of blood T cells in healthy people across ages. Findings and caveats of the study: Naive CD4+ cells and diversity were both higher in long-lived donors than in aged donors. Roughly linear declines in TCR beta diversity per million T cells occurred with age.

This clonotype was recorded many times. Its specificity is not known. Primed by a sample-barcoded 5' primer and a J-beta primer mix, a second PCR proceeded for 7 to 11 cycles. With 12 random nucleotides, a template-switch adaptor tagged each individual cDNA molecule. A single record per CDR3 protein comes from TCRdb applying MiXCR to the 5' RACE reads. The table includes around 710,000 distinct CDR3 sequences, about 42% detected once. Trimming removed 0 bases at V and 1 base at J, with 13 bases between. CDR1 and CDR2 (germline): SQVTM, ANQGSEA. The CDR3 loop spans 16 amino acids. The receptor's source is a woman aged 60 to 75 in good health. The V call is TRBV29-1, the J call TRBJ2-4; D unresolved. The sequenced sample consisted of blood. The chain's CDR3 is CSVEDLHSAAKNIQYF. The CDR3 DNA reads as TGCAGCGTTGAAGATCTCCATTCGGCGGCCAAAAACATTCAGTACTTC.